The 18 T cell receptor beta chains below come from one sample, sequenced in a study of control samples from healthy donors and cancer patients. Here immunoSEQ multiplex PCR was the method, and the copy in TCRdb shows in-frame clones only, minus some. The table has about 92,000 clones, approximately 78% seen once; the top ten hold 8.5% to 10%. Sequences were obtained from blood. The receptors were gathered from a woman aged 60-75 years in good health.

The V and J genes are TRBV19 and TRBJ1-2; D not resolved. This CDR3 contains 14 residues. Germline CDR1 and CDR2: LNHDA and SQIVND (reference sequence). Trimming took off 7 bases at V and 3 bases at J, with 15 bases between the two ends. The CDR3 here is CASKDSGVHYGYTF. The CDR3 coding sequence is TGTGCCAGTAAGGATAGCGGCGTACACTATGGCTACACCTTC.

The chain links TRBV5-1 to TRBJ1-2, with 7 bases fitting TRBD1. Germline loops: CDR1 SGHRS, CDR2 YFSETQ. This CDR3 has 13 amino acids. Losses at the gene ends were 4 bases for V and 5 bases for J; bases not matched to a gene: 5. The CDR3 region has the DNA TGCGCCAGCAGCGGGGGACAGCGATATGGCTACACCTTC. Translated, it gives CASSGGQRYGYTF.

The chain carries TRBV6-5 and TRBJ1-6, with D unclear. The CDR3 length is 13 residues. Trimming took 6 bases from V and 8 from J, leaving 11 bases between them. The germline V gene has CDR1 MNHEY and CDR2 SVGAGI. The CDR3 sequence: CASRGDRDSPLHF. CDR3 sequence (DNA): TGTGCCAGCAGAGGCGATCGGGATTCACCCCTCCACTTT.

The DNA of the CDR3 is TGTGCCAGCACCGCCTCAGTGGAAGGGACTGAAGCTTTCTTT. Amino acids: CASTASVEGTEAFF. The chain recombines TRBV27 with TRBJ1-1; D remains ambiguous. There are 14 residues in the CDR3. Trimming removed 7 bases from V and 5 bases from J, with 17 bases in between. The germline gives CDR1 MNHEY, CDR2 SMNVEV (reference sequence).

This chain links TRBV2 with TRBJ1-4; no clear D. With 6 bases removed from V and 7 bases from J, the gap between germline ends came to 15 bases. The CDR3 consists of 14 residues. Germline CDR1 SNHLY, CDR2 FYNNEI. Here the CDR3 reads CASRAGIPAEKLFF. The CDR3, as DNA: TGTGCCAGCAGGGCGGGGATCCCCGCTGAAAAACTGTTTTTT.

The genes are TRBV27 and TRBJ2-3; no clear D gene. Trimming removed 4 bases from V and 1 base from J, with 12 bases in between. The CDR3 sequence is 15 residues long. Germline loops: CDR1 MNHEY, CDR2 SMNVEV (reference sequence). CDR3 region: CASSSAWQGTDTQYF. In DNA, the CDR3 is TGTGCCAGCAGTTCTGCCTGGCAGGGCACAGATACGCAGTATTTT.

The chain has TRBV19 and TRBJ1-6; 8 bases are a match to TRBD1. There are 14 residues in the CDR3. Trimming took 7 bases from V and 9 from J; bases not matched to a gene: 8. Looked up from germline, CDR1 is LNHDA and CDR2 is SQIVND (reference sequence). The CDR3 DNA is TGTGCCAGTAAACTCGACAGGGGCGCTTCACCCCTCCACTTT. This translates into CASKLDRGASPLHF.

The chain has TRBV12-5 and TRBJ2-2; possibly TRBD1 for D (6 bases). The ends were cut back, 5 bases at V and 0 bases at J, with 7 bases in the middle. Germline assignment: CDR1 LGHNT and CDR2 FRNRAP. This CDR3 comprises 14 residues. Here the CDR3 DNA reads TGTGCTAGTGGTCAGGGGCCGAACACCGGGGAGCTGTTTTTT. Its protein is CASGQGPNTGELFF.

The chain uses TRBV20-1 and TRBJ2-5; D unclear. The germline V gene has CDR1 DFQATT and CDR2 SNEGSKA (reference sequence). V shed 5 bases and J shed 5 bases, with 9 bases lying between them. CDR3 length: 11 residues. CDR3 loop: CSADLSETQYF. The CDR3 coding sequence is TGCAGTGCTGATCTCTCGGAGACCCAGTACTTC.

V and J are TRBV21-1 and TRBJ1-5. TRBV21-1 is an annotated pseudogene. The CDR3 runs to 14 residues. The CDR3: CASVDRRGDQPQHF. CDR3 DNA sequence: TGTGCCAGCGTAGACAGGCGGGGCGATCAGCCCCAGCATTTT.

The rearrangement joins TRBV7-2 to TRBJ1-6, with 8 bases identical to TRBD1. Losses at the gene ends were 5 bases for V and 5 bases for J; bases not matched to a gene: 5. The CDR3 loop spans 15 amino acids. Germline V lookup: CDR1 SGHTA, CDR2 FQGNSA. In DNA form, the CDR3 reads TGTGCCAGCAGCCGGCGGACAGGGAATAATTCACCCCTCCACTTT. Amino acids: CASSRRTGNNSPLHF.

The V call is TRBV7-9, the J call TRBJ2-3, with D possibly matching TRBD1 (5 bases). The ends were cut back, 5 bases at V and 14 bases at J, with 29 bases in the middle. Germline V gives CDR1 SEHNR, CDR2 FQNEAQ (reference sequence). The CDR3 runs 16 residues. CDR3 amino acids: CASSPPGQSDPGFAYF. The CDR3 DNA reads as TGTGCCAGCAGCCCCCCCGGCCAGTCGGACCCAGGGTTTGCGTATTTT.

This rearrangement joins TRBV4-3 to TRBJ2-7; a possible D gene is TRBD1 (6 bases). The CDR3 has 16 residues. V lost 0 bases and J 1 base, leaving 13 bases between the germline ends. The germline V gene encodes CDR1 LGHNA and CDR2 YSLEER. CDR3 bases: TGCGCCAGCAGCCAAGATCAAACAGGGCGATCCTACGAGCAGTACTTC. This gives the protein CASSQDQTGRSYEQYF.

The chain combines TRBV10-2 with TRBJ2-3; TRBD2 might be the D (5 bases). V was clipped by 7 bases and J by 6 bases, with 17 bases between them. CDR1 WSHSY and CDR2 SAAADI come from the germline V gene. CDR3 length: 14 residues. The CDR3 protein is CASKDPGNGDTQYF. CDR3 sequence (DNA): TGCGCCAGCAAGGACCCGGGGAATGGGGATACGCAGTATTTT.

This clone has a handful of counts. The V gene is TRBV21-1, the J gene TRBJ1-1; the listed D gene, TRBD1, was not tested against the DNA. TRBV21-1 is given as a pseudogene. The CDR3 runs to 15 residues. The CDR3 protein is CASSKGGQGGTEAFF. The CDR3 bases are TGTGCCAGCAGCAAAGGGGGGCAGGGCGGGACTGAAGCTTTCTTT.

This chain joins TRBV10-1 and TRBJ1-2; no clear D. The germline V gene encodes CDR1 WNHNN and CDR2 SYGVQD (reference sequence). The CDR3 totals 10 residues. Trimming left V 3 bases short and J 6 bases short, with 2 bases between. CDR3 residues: CASSDHGYTF. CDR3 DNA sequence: TGCGCCAGCAGTGACCATGGCTACACCTTC.

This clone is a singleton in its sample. CDR3 coding DNA: TGTGCCAGCAGCCAAGGGCTAGCGGGAGTCGGGGAGCAGTACTTC. As protein: CASSQGLAGVGEQYF. This chain connects TRBV3-1 (or the pseudogene TRBV3-2) to TRBJ2-7, with TRBD2 matching over 10 bases. With 1 base clipped from V and 7 bases from J, the junction kept 7 bases outside the gene matches. The CDR3 is 15 residues long. Germline loops: CDR1 LGHDT, CDR2 YNNKEL (reference sequence).

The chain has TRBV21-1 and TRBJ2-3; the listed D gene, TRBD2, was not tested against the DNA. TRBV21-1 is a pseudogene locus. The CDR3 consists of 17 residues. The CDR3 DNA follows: TGTGCCAGCAGCAATGGGGCGGAGGGAGGGACTGGGGATACGCAGTATTTT. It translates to CASSNGAEGGTGDTQYF.